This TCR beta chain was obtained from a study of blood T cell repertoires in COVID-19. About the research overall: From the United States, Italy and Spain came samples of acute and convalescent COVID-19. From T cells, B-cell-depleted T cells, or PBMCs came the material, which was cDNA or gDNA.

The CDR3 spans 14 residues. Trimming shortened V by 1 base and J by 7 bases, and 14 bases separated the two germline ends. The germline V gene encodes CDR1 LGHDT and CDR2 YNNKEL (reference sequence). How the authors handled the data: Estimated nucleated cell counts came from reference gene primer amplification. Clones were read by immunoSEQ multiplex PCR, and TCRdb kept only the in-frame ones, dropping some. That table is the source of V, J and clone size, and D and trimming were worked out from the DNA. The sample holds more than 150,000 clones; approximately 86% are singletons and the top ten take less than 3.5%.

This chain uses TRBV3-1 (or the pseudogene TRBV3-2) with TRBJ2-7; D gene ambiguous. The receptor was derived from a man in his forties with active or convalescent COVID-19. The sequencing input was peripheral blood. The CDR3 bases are TGTGCCAGCAGCCAAGGTCTCCGAGTGGAGGAGCAGTACTTC. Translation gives CASSQGLRVEEQYF.